This T cell receptor beta chain was captured by sequencing in a study of T cells in localized non-small cell lung cancer. The CDR3 is made up of 15 amino acids. CDR1 and CDR2 (germline): SGHVS, FNYEAQ. V lost 1 base, J lost 3 bases, and 13 bases lay in between. The protocol was immunoSEQ multiplex PCR, while the TCRdb copy is restricted to in-frame clones and leaves out a portion. The table includes 48,000 or so clones, approximately 75% detected once. This clonotype originated in a man aged 35 to 70 with stage I squamous cell lung carcinoma. Sequences were derived from peripheral blood, sampled before any cancer treatment. The chain joins TRBV7-6 to TRBJ2-7, with D perhaps TRBD2 (6 bases). The CDR3 region has the DNA TGTGCCAGCAGCTTAGGGGGGGTAGGGGTCTACGAGCAGTACTTC. As protein: CASSLGGVGVYEQYF.